These 18 T cell receptor beta chains originate from one sample sequenced in a study of T cell repertoires in cytomegalovirus infection (dated by TCRdb to the late 2010s). The sample was run on an Illumina HiSeq 1500. TCRdb handled the public reads itself, with Q25 trimming in fastp and clone calling in MiXCR, and kept productive beta chains. Duplicate CDR3 protein sequences are folded into a single record with the most common DNA and genes. The sample profile shows 100,000 to 150,000 distinct CDR3 sequences; around 25% of them were found once. 34% of the sample comes from the top ten. These TCRs are of unknown antigen specificity. The sample consisted of PBMCs, sequenced either directly or after in vitro stimulation (not recorded which). The receptors shown here come from a human donor in good health (CMV status not recorded). Some clones in this sample may be carry-over from other donors' samples.

This clonotype was observed at least ten times. The V call is TRBV5-5, the J call TRBJ1-6, with D perhaps matching TRBD1 (5 bases). Germline V gene lookup returns CDR1 SGHKS and CDR2 YYEKEE (reference sequence). There are 17 residues in the CDR3. Trimming pared 4 bases from V and 0 bases from J, leaving 14 bases between. CDR3 DNA sequence: TGTGCCAGCAGCCCACAGGATCTGAGCTCCTATAATTCACCCCTCCACTTT. It translates to CASSPQDLSSYNSPLHF.

The rearrangement joins TRBV27 to TRBJ2-1; 8 nucleotides align to TRBD2. The V gene's germline CDR1 is MNHEY and CDR2 SMNVEV (reference sequence). CDR3 size: 15 residues. V lost 3 bases and J lost 6; bases outside the gene matches: 7. CDR3 residues: CASSFGGGRVNEQFF. Here the CDR3 DNA reads TGTGCCAGCAGTTTTGGCGGGGGGCGAGTCAATGAGCAGTTCTTC.

This clonotype occurred many times. The chain has TRBV7-6 and TRBJ2-2, with 8 bases lining up with TRBD2. The CDR3 runs 17 residues. Germline V CDR1 and CDR2: SGHVS, FNYEAQ. The V gene end was trimmed by 3 bases and the J gene end by 1 base; junction bases not matched to a gene: 7. CDR3 nucleotide sequence: TGTGCCAGCAGCTTGGGGAGTAGCGGGAAGAACACCGGGGAGCTGTTTTTT. Protein: CASSLGSSGKNTGELFF.

In this sample, this clonotype turned up many times. The chain recombines TRBV25-1 with TRBJ2-5; D perhaps matches TRBD2 (5 bases). The CDR3 has 16 residues. Germline-derived CDR1 and CDR2 are MGHDK and SYGVNS. Trimming took off 6 bases at V and 1 base at J, with 18 bases between the two ends. CDR3 in amino acids: CASSPYPSGGQETQYF. The CDR3 DNA sequence: TGTGCCAGCAGCCCATACCCGAGCGGTGGCCAAGAGACCCAGTACTTC.

CDR3 region: CATSRDLVGGEKLFF. The CDR3 DNA is TGTGCCACCAGCAGAGATCTGGTGGGCGGTGAAAAACTGTTTTTT. The chain carries TRBV15 and TRBJ1-4; D is unclear. V was shortened by 0 bases and J by 7 bases, with 12 bases between the two germline ends. The germline V gene encodes CDR1 LNHNV and CDR2 YYDKDF (reference sequence). The CDR3 is 15 residues long.

This clonotype was counted between two and nine times. The chain couples TRBV7-2 to TRBJ2-5; D gene uncertain. Germline CDR1 is SGHTA and CDR2 is FQGNSA. This CDR3 contains 13 residues. Trimming shortened V by 2 bases and J by 2 bases, and 6 bases separated the two germline ends. The CDR3 coding sequence is TGTGCCAGCAGCTTATTCGCTCAAGAGACCCAGTACTTC. Its translation: CASSLFAQETQYF.

In its sample, this clonotype was seen many times. The chain recombines TRBV7-2 with TRBJ2-2; 12 positions match TRBD1. The CDR3 sequence is 16 residues long. Looked up from germline, CDR1 is SGHTA and CDR2 is FQGNSA. Trimming removed 4 bases from V and 6 bases from J; junction bases left unmatched: 6. CDR3 sequence (DNA): TGTGCCAGCAGCTCGGGACAGGGGGCGATGGCCGGGGAGCTGTTTTTT. This gives the protein CASSSGQGAMAGELFF.

A few counts support this clonotype. The chain is built from TRBV12-3 or TRBV12-4 and TRBJ1-1; TRBD1 is a possible D gene (6 bases). This CDR3 comprises 15 residues. V lost 4 bases, J lost 4 bases, and 16 bases lay in between. The CDR3 DNA sequence: TGTGCCAGCAGTTGGGGTGGGGGGGGCCTCACTGAAGCTTTCTTT. Protein: CASSWGGGGLTEAFF.

A remark on this clonotype: No DNA is shown, since the ends of the CDR3 on it are uncertain; the CDR3 is the one TCRdb lists. This chain joins TRBV28 and TRBJ2-3; the D segment call TRBD2 is taken from the table without a DNA check. Germline V gives CDR1 MDHEN, CDR2 SYDVKM. The CDR3 sequence runs 16 residues, both termini included. CDR3 sequence: CASSTSTSGPTDTQYF.

This clonotype was picked up one time. The J gene is TRBJ2-5, the V gene TRBV14; 9 nucleotides line up with TRBD1. This CDR3 is 16 amino acids long. The J segment lost 5 bases and the V segment lost 2 bases, leaving 9 bases of the junction unmatched. Germline CDR1 reads SGHDN; CDR2 reads FVKESK. This CDR3 is CASSQTGGLSWETQYF. The DNA of the CDR3 is TGTGCCAGCAGCCAAACAGGGGGCCTCTCCTGGGAGACCCAGTACTTC.

The V gene is TRBV7-8, the J gene TRBJ1-3; TRBD1 is a possible D gene (6 bases). CDR3 length: 17 residues. CDR1 is SGHVS, CDR2 FQNEAQ, per germline. Trimming pared 2 bases from V and 1 base from J, leaving 15 bases between. The CDR3 loop reads CASSLLTGRLSGNTIYF. CDR3 coding DNA: TGTGCCAGCAGCTTACTCACAGGGAGACTGTCTGGAAACACCATATATTTT.

This clonotype was recorded at least ten times. This rearrangement joins TRBV7-2 to TRBJ1-4, with no clear D. In germline, CDR1 is SGHTA, CDR2 FQGNSA. V was cut by 5 bases and J by 8 bases, with 6 bases left in between. The CDR3 covers 11 residues. CDR3 DNA: TGTGCCAGCAGCCTCCGAGAAAAACTGTTTTTT. Translating it yields CASSLREKLFF.

A few counts support this clonotype. The chain uses TRBV6-2 or TRBV6-3 and TRBJ2-7; the D call may be TRBD1 or TRBD2 (5 bases each). There are 14 residues in the CDR3. V dropped 4 bases and J dropped 0 bases, with 10 bases sitting between them. The germline gives CDR1 MNHEY, CDR2 SVGEGT. CDR3 in DNA: TGTGCCAGCAGTTTCGGGGACCCCTCCTACGAGCAGTACTTC. Translation gives CASSFGDPSYEQYF.

This clonotype was counted a few times. The V gene is TRBV20-1, the J gene TRBJ2-1, with D possibly TRBD2 on 6 matching bases. The CDR3 loop spans 15 amino acids. From germline, CDR1 is DFQATT and CDR2 SNEGSKA (reference sequence). V lost 6 bases, J lost 9 bases, and 24 bases lay in between. The CDR3 DNA reads as TGCAGTGCCCCCTCAGCCGGAGGGCCATTTGGTGAGCAGTTCTTC. This sequence encodes CSAPSAGGPFGEQFF.

This clonotype turned up a few times. The chain has TRBV12-3 or TRBV12-4 and TRBJ2-1; 11 nucleotides agree with TRBD2. The CDR3 is made up of 15 amino acids. After removal of 8 bases from V and 4 bases from J, the junction contained 7 bases not matched to a gene. The CDR3 nucleotides read TGTGCCAGCCAACGACTAGCGGGACGGTACAATGAGCAGTTCTTC. Translated, it gives CASQRLAGRYNEQFF.

Ten or more counts support this clonotype. The genes are TRBV7-2 and TRBJ1-5; maybe TRBD1 (6 bases). Trimming shortened V by 5 bases and J by 3 bases, and 14 bases separated the two germline ends. CDR1 SGHTA and CDR2 FQGNSA come from the germline V gene. This CDR3 is built from 15 residues. In nucleotides, the CDR3 is TGTGCCAGCAGCCCTGGGGGGGCCTACAATCAGCCCCAGCATTTT. Translating gives CASSPGGAYNQPQHF.

In this sample, this clonotype turned up many times. The chain couples TRBV7-2 to TRBJ2-7, with TRBD2 matching 13 bases. Germline values: CDR1 SGHTA, CDR2 FQGNSA. After removal of 5 bases from V and 7 bases from J, the junction contained 8 bases not matched to a gene. The length of the CDR3 is 15 residues. This CDR3 reads CASSPRTSGSMEQYF. CDR3 in DNA: TGTGCCAGCAGCCCTAGGACTAGCGGGAGTATGGAGCAGTACTTC.

This clonotype was picked up many times. This chain uses TRBV7-3 with TRBJ2-3; D remains unclear. Germline V gives CDR1 SGHTA, CDR2 FQGTGA. This CDR3 has 13 amino acids. V was pared by 7 bases and J by 5 bases, with 13 bases between. The CDR3 DNA reads as TGTGCCAGCAACACCCGGCCTGGAGATACGCAGTATTTT. This translates into CASNTRPGDTQYF.